Each of the 5 T cell receptor beta chains below was sequenced from the same sample in a study of blood T cell repertoires in COVID-19. The protocol was immunoSEQ multiplex PCR, while the TCRdb copy is restricted to in-frame clones and leaves out a portion. The sample includes under 75,000 clones, around four fifths of them seen just once. The sequenced sample consisted of peripheral blood. Every receptor here comes from a human donor in a cohort sampled during active COVID-19.

The V and J genes are TRBV7-9 and TRBJ1-2, with a possible D match to TRBD1 (6 bases). Germline values: CDR1 SEHNR, CDR2 FQNEAQ (reference sequence). CDR3 size: 14 residues. The V and J ends lost 5 bases and 4 bases respectively, with 14 bases between them. CDR3 DNA: TGTGCCAGCAGCCCAGGGGCAGGGACCTATGGCTACACCTTC. It translates to CASSPGAGTYGYTF.

The chain uses TRBV3-1 (or the pseudogene TRBV3-2) and TRBJ1-2; no clear D. Per the germline V gene, CDR1 is LGHDT and CDR2 is YNNKEL (reference sequence). V was pared by 1 base and J by 6 bases, with 12 bases between. This CDR3 has 14 amino acids. CDR3 nucleotide sequence: TGTGCCAGCAGCCAAGGTGCGAGTATCAATGGCTACACCTTC. Encoded protein: CASSQGASINGYTF.

This chain uses TRBV21-1 with TRBJ2-6; the DNA was not used to check the table's D call, TRBD1. TRBV21-1 is a pseudogene segment. The CDR3 covers 13 residues. CDR3 amino acids: CASSRPEANVLTF. The CDR3 DNA reads as TGTGCCAGCAGCAGGCCCGAGGCCAACGTCCTGACTTTC.

The J gene is TRBJ2-5, the V gene TRBV11-2, with D possibly matching TRBD2 (6 bases). The germline gives CDR1 SGHAT, CDR2 FQNNGV. V lost 4 bases and J lost 1, with 16 bases in between. The CDR3 loop spans 16 amino acids. CDR3 coding DNA: TGTGCCAGCAGCTCCGGAACCCTCGGGGGCCAAGAGACCCAGTACTTC. Amino acids: CASSSGTLGGQETQYF.

This clone was seen just once. This chain uses TRBV5-1 with TRBJ2-7, with 8 bases lining up with TRBD1. CDR1 is SGHRS and CDR2 is YFSETQ in the germline V gene. V was pared by 0 bases and J by 2 bases, with 10 bases of the junction left unmatched. This CDR3 has 17 amino acids. DNA for the CDR3: TGCGCCAGCAGCTTGGCCCACGCAGGACAGGGAACCTACGAGCAGTACTTC. Its protein is CASSLAHAGQGTYEQYF.